This T cell receptor (beta chain) derives from a study of CD8 T cells in ankylosing spondylitis. General study points: Enrichment of disease-linked clones was reportedly significant in matched ankylosing spondylitis synovial fluid. Past studies reported some motif variants in reactive arthritis synovial fluid and blood. Blood of patients with ankylosing spondylitis appeared to be characterized by a TCR beta motif of several highly homologous variants. Those disease-linked clones were CD8+; they were also relatively rare in peripheral blood.

The authors made TCR beta libraries by quantitative 5'-RACE with molecular barcodes. TCRdb used MiXCR to reprocess the 5' RACE reads, holding one entry per CDR3 protein. The sample shows a few hundred thousand distinct CDR3 sequences, 20% to 25% of them seen only once. Trimming removed 6 bases from V and 4 bases from J; junction bases left unmatched: 4. The CDR3 totals 13 residues. This clonotype has more than one count but fewer than ten. Its target is unknown. The sequenced sample consisted of blood, either unsorted or a sorted T cell fraction (not recorded which). This sequence joins TRBV12-3 or TRBV12-4 and TRBJ2-5; TRBD1 matches 8 bases. This TCR was recovered from a male donor with ankylosing spondylitis. The CDR3, as DNA: TGTGCCAGCAGACGAGGACAGGGAGAGACCCAGTACTTC. It yields the protein CASRRGQGETQYF.